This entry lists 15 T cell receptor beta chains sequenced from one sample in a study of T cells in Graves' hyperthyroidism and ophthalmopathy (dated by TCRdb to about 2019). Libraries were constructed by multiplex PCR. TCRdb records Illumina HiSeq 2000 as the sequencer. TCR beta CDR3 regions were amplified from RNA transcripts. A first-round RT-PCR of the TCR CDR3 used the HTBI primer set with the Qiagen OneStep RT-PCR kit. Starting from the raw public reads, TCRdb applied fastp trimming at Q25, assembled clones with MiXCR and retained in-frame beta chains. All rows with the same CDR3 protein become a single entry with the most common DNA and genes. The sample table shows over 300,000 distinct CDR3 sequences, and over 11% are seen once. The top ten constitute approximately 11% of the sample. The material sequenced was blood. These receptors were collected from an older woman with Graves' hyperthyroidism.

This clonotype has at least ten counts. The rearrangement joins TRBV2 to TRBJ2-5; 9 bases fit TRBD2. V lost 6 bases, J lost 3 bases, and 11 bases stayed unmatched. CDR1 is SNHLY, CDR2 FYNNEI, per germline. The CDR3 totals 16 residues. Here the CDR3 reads CASRETSGYGKETQYF. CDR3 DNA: TGTGCCAGCAGGGAAACTAGCGGGTACGGAAAAGAGACCCAGTACTTC.

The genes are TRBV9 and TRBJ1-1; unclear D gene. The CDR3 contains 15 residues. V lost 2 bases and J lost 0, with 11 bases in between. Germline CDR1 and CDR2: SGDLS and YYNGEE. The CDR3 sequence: CASSVGPPMNTEAFF. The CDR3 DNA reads TGTGCCAGCAGCGTTGGGCCTCCGATGAACACTGAAGCTTTCTTT.

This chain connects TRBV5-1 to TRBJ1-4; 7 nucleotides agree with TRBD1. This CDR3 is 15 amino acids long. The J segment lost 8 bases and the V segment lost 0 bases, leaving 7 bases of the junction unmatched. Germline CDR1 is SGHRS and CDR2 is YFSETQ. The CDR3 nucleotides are TGCGCCAGCAGCTTGGGAGGACAGGAGGGGGAAAAACTGTTTTTT. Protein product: CASSLGGQEGEKLFF.

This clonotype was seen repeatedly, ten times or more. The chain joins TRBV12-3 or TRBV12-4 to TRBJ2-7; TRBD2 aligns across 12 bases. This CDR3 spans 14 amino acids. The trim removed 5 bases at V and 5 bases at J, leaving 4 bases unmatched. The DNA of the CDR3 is TGTGCCAGCAGTCGGGGACTAGCGGGCAACGAGCAGTACTTC. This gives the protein CASSRGLAGNEQYF.

The DNA for the CDR3 is TGTGCCAGCAGCTTAGGTCGCAGCGGAGGACAAGAGACCCAGTACTTC. This gives the protein CASSLGRSGGQETQYF. The V and J genes are TRBV7-3 and TRBJ2-5; perhaps TRBD2 as D (5 bases). The V gene's germline CDR1 is SGHTA and CDR2 FQGTGA. V lost 2 bases and J 2 bases, leaving 15 bases between the germline ends. The CDR3 length is 16 residues. The complete variable domain, with remaining parts taken from reference TRBV7-3 and TRBJ2-5, reads GAGVSQTPSNKVTEKGKYVELRCDPISGHTALYWYRQSLGQGPEFLIYFQGTGAADDSGLPNDRFFAVRPEGSVSTLKIQRTERGDSAVYLCASSLGRSGGQETQYFGPGTRLLVL.

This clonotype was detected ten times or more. CDR3 DNA: TGTGCCAGCAGCTATCAGGACAGGGTGACCCAGTACTTC. Its translation: CASSYQDRVTQYF. The chain has TRBV7-2 and TRBJ2-5, with 8 bases aligning to TRBD1. This CDR3 has 13 amino acids. J lost 7 bases, V lost 4 bases, and 5 bases had no gene match. Per germline, CDR1 SGHTA and CDR2 FQGNSA.

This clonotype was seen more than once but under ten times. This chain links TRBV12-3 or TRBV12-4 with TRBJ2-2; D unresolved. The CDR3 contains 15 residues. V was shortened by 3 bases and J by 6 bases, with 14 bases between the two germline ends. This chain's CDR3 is CASSFPPPVPGELFF. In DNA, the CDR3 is TGTGCCAGCAGTTTCCCGCCCCCGGTGCCCGGGGAGCTGTTTTTT.

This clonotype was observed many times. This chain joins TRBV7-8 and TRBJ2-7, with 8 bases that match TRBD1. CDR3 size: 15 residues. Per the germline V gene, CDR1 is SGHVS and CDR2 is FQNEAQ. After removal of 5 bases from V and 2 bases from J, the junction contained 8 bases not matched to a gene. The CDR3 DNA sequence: TGTGCCAGCAGCCCACTGGACAGGGCCGCCTACGAGCAGTACTTC. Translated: CASSPLDRAAYEQYF.

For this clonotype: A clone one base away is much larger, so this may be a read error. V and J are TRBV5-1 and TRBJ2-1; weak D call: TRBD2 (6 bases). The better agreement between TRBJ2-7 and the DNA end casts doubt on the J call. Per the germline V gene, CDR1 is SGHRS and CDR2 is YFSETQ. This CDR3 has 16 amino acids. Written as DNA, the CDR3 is TGCGCCAGCAGCTTACTAGCCTCGGTGAGGTACAATGAGCAGTACTTC. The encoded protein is CASSLLASVRYNEQYF.

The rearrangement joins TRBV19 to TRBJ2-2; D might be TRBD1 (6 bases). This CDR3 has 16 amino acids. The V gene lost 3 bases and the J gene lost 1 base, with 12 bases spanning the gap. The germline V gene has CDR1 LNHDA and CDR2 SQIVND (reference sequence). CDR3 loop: CASSMSETGNTGELFF. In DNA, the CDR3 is TGTGCCAGTAGTATGTCGGAGACAGGGAACACCGGGGAGCTGTTTTTT.

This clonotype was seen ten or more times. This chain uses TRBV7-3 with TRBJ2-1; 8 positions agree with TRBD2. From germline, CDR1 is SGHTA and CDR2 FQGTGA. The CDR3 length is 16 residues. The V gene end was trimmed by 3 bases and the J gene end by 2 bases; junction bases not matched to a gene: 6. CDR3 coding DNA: TGTGCCAGCAGCTTCTACAGACTAGCGCCCTACAATGAGCAGTTCTTC. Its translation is CASSFYRLAPYNEQFF.

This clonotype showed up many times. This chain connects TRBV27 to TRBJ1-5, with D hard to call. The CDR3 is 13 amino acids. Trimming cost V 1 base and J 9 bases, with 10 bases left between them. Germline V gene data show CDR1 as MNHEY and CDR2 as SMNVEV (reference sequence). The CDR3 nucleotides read TGTGCCAGCAGTTTATACGGGAACGGGCCCCAGCATTTT. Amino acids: CASSLYGNGPQHF.

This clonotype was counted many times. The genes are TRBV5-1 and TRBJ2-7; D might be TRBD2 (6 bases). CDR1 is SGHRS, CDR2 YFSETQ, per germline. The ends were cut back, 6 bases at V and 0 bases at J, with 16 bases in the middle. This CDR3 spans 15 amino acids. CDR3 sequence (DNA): TGCGCCAGCACCCCGGGGGTCGGCAGCTCCTACGAGCAGTACTTC. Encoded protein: CASTPGVGSSYEQYF.

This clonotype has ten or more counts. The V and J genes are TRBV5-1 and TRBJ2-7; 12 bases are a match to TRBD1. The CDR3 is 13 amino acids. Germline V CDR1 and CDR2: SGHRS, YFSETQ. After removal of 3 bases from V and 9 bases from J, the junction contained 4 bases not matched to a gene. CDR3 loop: CASSWDRGQRQYF. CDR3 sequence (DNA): TGCGCCAGCAGCTGGGACAGGGGGCAACGGCAGTACTTC.

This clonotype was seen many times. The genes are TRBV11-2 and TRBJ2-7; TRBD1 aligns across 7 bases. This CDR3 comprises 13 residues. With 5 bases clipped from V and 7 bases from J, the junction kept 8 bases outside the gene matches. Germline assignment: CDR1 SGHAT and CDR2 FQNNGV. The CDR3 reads CASSPQQGLEQYF. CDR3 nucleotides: TGTGCCAGCAGCCCCCAACAGGGGCTGGAGCAGTACTTC.